This T cell receptor (beta chain) stems from a study of blood T cell repertoires in COVID-19. Study in general: Samples of COVID-19 (acute and convalescent) were obtained from the United States, Italy and Spain. T cells, B-cell-depleted T cells, or PBMCs supplied cDNA or gDNA.

V was pared by 4 bases and J by 4 bases, with 8 bases of the junction left unmatched. Germline V lookup: CDR1 MNHEY, CDR2 SVGEGT. This CDR3 has 15 amino acids. In the study's own analysis: Amplified reference gene primers provided the basis for estimating nucleated cell counts. The table came from immunoSEQ multiplex PCR; TCRdb's copy has only in-frame clones and leaves some out. V and J calls and clone size are given by that table; D and trimming were obtained from the DNA. The data hold some 220,000 clones, with around 80% observed a single time. The chain joins TRBV6-2 or TRBV6-3 to TRBJ2-5, with 8 bases identical to TRBD2. This TCR derives from a woman aged 65 to 85 with acute or convalescent COVID-19. Sequenced material: peripheral blood. Here the CDR3 reads CASSSRYRGGETQYF. CDR3 in DNA: TGTGCCAGCAGTTCCCGCTACCGGGGGGGAGAGACCCAGTACTTC.